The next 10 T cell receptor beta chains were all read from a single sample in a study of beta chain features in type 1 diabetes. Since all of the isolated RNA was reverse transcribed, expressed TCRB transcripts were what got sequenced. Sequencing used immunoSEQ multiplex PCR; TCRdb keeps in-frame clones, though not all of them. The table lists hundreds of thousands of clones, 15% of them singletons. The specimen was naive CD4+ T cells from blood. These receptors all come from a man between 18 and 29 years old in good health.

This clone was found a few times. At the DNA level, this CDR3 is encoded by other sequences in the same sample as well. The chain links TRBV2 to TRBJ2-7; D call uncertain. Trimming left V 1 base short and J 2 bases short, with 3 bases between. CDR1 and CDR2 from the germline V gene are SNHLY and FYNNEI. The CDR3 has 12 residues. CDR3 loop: CASSEGPYEQYF. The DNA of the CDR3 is TGTGCCAGCAGTGAAGGTCCCTACGAGCAGTACTTC.

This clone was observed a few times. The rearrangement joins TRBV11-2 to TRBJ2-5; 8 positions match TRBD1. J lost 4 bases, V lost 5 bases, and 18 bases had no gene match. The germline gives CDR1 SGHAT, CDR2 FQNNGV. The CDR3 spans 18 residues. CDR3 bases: TGTGCCAGCAGCCCTGTTGGCAGGGGGCCTGAAGTTCGAGAGACCCAGTACTTC. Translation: CASSPVGRGPEVRETQYF.

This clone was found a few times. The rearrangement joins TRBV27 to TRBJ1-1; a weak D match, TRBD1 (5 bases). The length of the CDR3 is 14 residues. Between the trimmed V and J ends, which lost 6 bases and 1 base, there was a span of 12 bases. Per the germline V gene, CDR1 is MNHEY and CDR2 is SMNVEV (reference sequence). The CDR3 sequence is CASSQGRRNTEAFF. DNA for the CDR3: TGTGCCAGCAGCCAGGGACGGAGGAACACTGAAGCTTTCTTT.

For the CDR3, the DNA is TGTGCCAGCAGACCCGAGGCCGGGGCTAGCGCGCACAATGAGCAGTTCTTC. Translating gives CASRPEAGASAHNEQFF. V gene TRBV7-2 combines with J gene TRBJ2-1, with a weak D call TRBD2 (6 bases). This CDR3 is 17 amino acids long. V was pared by 6 bases and J by 5 bases, with 23 bases between. CDR1 and CDR2 from the germline V gene are SGHTA and FQGNSA.

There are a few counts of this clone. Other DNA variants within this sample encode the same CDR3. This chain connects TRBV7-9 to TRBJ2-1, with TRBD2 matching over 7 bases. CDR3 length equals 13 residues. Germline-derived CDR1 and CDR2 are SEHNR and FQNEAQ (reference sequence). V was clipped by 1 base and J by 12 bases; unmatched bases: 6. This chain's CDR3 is CASSLEGGLGQFF. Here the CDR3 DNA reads TGTGCCAGCAGCTTAGAGGGAGGACTAGGGCAGTTCTTC.

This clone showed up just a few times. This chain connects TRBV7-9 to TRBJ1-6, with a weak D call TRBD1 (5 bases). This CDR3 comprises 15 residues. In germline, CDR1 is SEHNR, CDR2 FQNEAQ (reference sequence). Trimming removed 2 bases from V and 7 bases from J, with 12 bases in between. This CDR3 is CASSLIRVGNSPLHF. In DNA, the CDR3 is TGTGCCAGCAGCTTAATCAGGGTCGGGAATTCACCCCTCCACTTT.

For the CDR3, the DNA is TGTGCCAGCAGGTTGCAGGGTTTAGGAAATGAGCAGTTCTTC. Its protein is CASRLQGLGNEQFF. The gene calls are TRBV27 and TRBJ2-1; the D gene is possibly TRBD1 (5 bases). The CDR3 extends over 14 amino acids. Germline-derived CDR1 and CDR2 are MNHEY and SMNVEV (reference sequence). Trimming removed 6 bases at V and 7 bases at J, with 16 bases between.

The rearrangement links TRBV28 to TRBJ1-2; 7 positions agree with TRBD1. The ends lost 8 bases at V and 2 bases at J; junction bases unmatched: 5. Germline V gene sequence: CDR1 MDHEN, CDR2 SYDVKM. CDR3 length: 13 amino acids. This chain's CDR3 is CASYSGGNYGYTF. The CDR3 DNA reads TGTGCCAGCTATTCAGGGGGAAACTATGGCTACACCTTC.

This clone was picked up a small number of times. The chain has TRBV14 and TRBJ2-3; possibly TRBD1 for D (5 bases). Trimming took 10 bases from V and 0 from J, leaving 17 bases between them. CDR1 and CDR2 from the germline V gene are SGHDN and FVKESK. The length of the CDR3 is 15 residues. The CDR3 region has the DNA TGTGCCACCTCAGCTGTACCAGGGAGCACAGATACGCAGTATTTT. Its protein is CATSAVPGSTDTQYF.

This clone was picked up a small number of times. The CDR3 loop is CASSRQGQTIYNEQFF. The CDR3 nucleotides read TGTGCCAGCAGCCGCCAGGGCCAAACCATATACAATGAGCAGTTCTTC. V and J are TRBV7-2 and TRBJ2-1, with D possibly matching TRBD1 (5 bases). With 5 bases removed from V and 4 bases from J, the gap between germline ends came to 18 bases. The CDR3 extends over 16 amino acids. Germline V gives CDR1 SGHTA, CDR2 FQGNSA.